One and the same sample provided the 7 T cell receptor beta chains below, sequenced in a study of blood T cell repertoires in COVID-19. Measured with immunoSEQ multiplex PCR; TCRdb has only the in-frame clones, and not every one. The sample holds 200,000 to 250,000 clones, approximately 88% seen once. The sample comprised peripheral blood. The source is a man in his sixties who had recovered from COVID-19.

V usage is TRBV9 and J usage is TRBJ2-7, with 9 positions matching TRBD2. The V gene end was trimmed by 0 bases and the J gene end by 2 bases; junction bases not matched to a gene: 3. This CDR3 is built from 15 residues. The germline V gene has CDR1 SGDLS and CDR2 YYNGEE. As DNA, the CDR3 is TGTGCCAGCAGCGTAGTAGCGGGGGAGACCTACGAGCAGTACTTC. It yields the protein CASSVVAGETYEQYF.

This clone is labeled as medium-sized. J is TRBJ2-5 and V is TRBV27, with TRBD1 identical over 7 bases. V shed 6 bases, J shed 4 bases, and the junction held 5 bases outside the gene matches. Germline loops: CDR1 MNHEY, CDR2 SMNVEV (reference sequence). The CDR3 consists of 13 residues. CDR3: CASSRQGAETQYF. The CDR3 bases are TGTGCCAGCAGCAGACAGGGTGCAGAGACCCAGTACTTC.

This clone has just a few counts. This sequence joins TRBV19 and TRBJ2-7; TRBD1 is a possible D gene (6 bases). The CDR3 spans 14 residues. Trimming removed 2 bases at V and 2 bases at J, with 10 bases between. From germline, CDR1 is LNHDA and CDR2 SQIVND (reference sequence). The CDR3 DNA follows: TGTGCCAGTAGTATACAGGCAGGGGCCTACGAGCAGTACTTC. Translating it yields CASSIQAGAYEQYF.

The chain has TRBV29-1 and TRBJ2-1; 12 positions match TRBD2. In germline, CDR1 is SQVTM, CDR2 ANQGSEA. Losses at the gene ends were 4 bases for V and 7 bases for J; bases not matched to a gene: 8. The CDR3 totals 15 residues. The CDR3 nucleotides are TGCAGCGTTGGGTCGACTAGCGGGAGTCCGAATGAGCAGTTCTTC. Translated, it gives CSVGSTSGSPNEQFF.

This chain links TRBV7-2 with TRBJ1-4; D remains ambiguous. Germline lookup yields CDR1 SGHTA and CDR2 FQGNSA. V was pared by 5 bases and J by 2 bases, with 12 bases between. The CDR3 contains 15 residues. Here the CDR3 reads CASSPQTDTNEKLFF. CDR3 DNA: TGTGCCAGCAGCCCGCAAACAGATACTAATGAAAAACTGTTTTTT.

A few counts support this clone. CDR3 sequence (DNA): TGTGCCAGCAGCTCCCGACTAGAGGGCACAGATACGCAGTATTTT. Its translation is CASSSRLEGTDTQYF. V is TRBV7-9 and J is TRBJ2-3; maybe TRBD2 (6 bases). V was pared by 4 bases and J by 1 base, with 12 bases between. The CDR3 length is 15 residues. CDR1 and CDR2 from the germline V gene are SEHNR and FQNEAQ (reference sequence).

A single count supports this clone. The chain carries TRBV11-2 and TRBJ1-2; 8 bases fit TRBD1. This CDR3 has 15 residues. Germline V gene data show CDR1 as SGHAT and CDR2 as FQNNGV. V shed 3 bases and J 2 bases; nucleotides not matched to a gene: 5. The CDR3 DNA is TGTGCCAGCAGCTTTTCAGGGGGCGCGAACTATGGCTACACCTTC. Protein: CASSFSGGANYGYTF.